This T cell receptor (beta chain) derives from a study of blood T cell repertoires in COVID-19. Study background: There were acute and convalescent COVID-19 samples, and they came from the United States, Italy and Spain. T cells, B-cell-depleted T cells, or PBMCs provided the cDNA or gDNA that served as material.

Original handling: Amplification from reference gene primers served as the basis for estimated nucleated cell counts. TCRdb's copy holds only in-frame clones and misses some; the assay was immunoSEQ multiplex PCR. Clonal size and the V and J genes are those of that table, whereas D and trimming came from the DNA. The repertoire holds some 250,000 clones, with about 90% as singletons. Sequenced input: peripheral blood. The sequence came from a man aged 55 to 70 who had recovered from COVID-19.

The CDR3 region has the DNA TGTGCCAGCAGTCACCTAAGTCCCCAGAGGACTGAAGCTTTCTTT. As protein: CASSHLSPQRTEAFF. The chain combines TRBV6-5 with TRBJ1-1; no clear D. The CDR3 length is 15 residues. Germline values: CDR1 MNHEY, CDR2 SVGAGI. V dropped 5 bases and J dropped 5 bases, with 18 bases sitting between them.